This T cell receptor (beta chain) originates from a study of blood T cells in healthy people across ages. Turning to the study itself: About one barcoded beta molecule per two T cells came from capture by template switching. Findings and limits, study-wide: Strong correlation linked observed beta diversity and percent naive T cells. Any conclusive comparison of naive versus antigen-experienced cells was prevented by using unsorted PBMCs.

Germline V gene sequence: CDR1 SGHTA, CDR2 FQGNSA. CDR3 length equals 14 residues. The ends were cut back, 5 bases at V and 7 bases at J, with 12 bases in the middle. As regards this clonotype: The antigen remains unidentified.

Primers used in a second PCR of roughly 6 to 11 cycles were a sample-barcoded 5' primer and a J-beta primer mix. Each cDNA molecule was tagged by a template-switch adaptor with 12 random nucleotides. Using its own MiXCR run on the 5' RACE reads, TCRdb lists one record per CDR3 protein. The sample consists of about 670,000 distinct CDR3 sequences, 52% of them appearing once. This TCR was recovered from an elderly woman in good health. The V call is TRBV7-2, the J call TRBJ1-6; the D is unclear. Sequenced input: blood. The CDR3, as DNA: TGTGCCAGCAGCGTCACCCCCGTAAATTCACCCCTCCACTTT. Translated: CASSVTPVNSPLHF.